This TCR beta chain is from a study of blood T cell repertoires in COVID-19. Study-level background: Acute-phase and convalescent COVID-19 samples originated in the United States, Italy and Spain.

CDR3 length: 18 amino acids. The ends lost 1 base at V and 2 bases at J; junction bases unmatched: 9. Per the germline V gene, CDR1 is LGHDT and CDR2 is YNNKEL (reference sequence). Sequencing was performed with immunoSEQ multiplex PCR; in TCRdb, only in-frame clones are kept and a portion is missing. The sample lists under 250,000 clones; around 86% were seen once. This receptor was identified in a woman of 80 years or more with COVID-19, enrolled during active disease. The sequencing input was peripheral blood. The V call is TRBV3-1 (or the pseudogene TRBV3-2), the J call TRBJ1-3, with 9 bases aligning to TRBD1. The CDR3 sequence: CASSQAAGTGWTGNTIYF. As DNA, the CDR3 is TGTGCCAGCAGCCAAGCTGCCGGGACAGGGTGGACTGGAAACACCATATATTTT.